A single sample is the source of the 31 T cell receptor beta chains below, sequenced in a study of blood T cell repertoires in COVID-19. Libraries were prepared by immunoSEQ multiplex PCR; TCRdb keeps only in-frame clonotypes and omits some of them. The sample holds around 110,000 clones, around 80% seen once. The source material was peripheral blood. All receptors derive from a man in his sixties or seventies with active or convalescent COVID-19.

The CDR3 region has the DNA TGTGCCAGCAGCTTAGTCCCCTCCGGGAACACTGAAGCTTTCTTT. Protein sequence: CASSLVPSGNTEAFF. This rearrangement joins TRBV11-2 to TRBJ1-1; no firm D call. Trimming cost V 1 base and J 1 base, with 10 bases left between them. CDR3 size: 15 residues. In germline, CDR1 is SGHAT, CDR2 FQNNGV.

The CDR3 DNA reads as TGTGCCAGCAGCTTAGAGGGAAGGGGGTACGAGCAGTACTTC. Protein product: CASSLEGRGYEQYF. The V call is TRBV7-2, the J call TRBJ2-7; D may be TRBD1 (6 bases). CDR3 size: 14 residues. CDR1 and CDR2 from the germline V gene are SGHTA and FQGNSA. The ends were cut back, 1 base at V and 4 bases at J, with 11 bases in the middle.

This clone is a singleton in its sample. V is TRBV2 and J is TRBJ1-4, with 10 positions matching TRBD1. The length of the CDR3 is 15 residues. Trimming cost V 9 bases and J 10 bases; bases outside gene matches: 14. Germline-derived CDR1 and CDR2 are SNHLY and FYNNEI. CDR3 sequence reads: CASDPGTGVGGKLFF. The DNA for the CDR3 is TGTGCCAGTGACCCAGGGACAGGGGTCGGGGGAAAACTGTTTTTT.

The gene calls are TRBV9 and TRBJ2-1, with 11 bases matching TRBD2. Germline CDR1 SGDLS, CDR2 YYNGEE. With V trimmed by 0 bases and J by 3 bases, 2 bases remained unmatched. This CDR3 has 16 residues. This chain's CDR3 is CASSVASGGSYNEQFF. As DNA, the CDR3 is TGTGCCAGCAGCGTAGCTAGCGGGGGGAGCTACAATGAGCAGTTCTTC.

This clone came up a few times. The chain carries TRBV29-1 and TRBJ1-3; TRBD1 matches 7 bases. This CDR3 is 13 amino acids long. Trimming at V came to 6 bases and at J to 0 bases, leaving 2 bases not matched to a gene. Germline V gene data show CDR1 as SQVTM and CDR2 as ANQGSEA. CDR3 DNA: TGCAGCGTAAGACAGGGCTCTGGAAACACCATATATTTT. This sequence encodes CSVRQGSGNTIYF.

The CDR3 DNA follows: TGTGCCAGCTCACCAGGGGCACATACGCCCCAGCATTTT. Translated, it gives CASSPGAHTPQHF. The chain joins TRBV18 to TRBJ1-5; tentative D call: TRBD1 (5 bases). V dropped 2 bases and J dropped 9 bases, with 11 bases sitting between them. The CDR3 length is 13 residues. Germline CDR1 KGHSH, CDR2 LQKENI.

This clone was counted between two and nine times. V is TRBV20-1 and J is TRBJ1-1; TRBD1 might be the D (6 bases). Germline V lookup: CDR1 DFQATT, CDR2 SNEGSKA (reference sequence). This CDR3 contains 14 residues. Trimming cost V 3 bases and J 5 bases, with 16 bases left between them. The CDR3 reads CSASHSGGATEAFF. CDR3 coding DNA: TGCAGTGCTAGTCACAGTGGGGGGGCAACTGAAGCTTTCTTT.

The gene calls are TRBV12-3 or TRBV12-4 and TRBJ1-2, with D tentatively TRBD1 (5 bases). This CDR3 is 12 amino acids long. With 3 bases removed from V and 6 bases from J, the gap between germline ends came to 8 bases. In DNA form, the CDR3 reads TGTGCCAGCAGTTTGATAGGGGATGGCTACACCTTC. Protein: CASSLIGDGYTF.

The sample holds one count of this clone. V and J are TRBV29-1 and TRBJ2-7; 7 positions match TRBD2. This CDR3 region has 12 residues. Germline V gives CDR1 SQVTM, CDR2 ANQGSEA. V lost 6 bases and J lost 4; bases outside the gene matches: 6. The CDR3 loop reads CSVSGVHYEQYF. Here the CDR3 DNA reads TGCAGCGTGAGCGGGGTCCATTACGAGCAGTACTTC.

The chain carries TRBV5-4 and TRBJ2-3; 8 bases fit TRBD2. The CDR3 sequence is 15 residues long. The germline CDR1 and CDR2 sequences are SGHNT and YYREEE (reference sequence). The V gene end was trimmed by 6 bases and the J gene end by 3 bases; junction bases not matched to a gene: 9. The CDR3 DNA sequence: TGTGCCAGCACCCAGGGCGGGACTAGGACAGATACGCAGTATTTT. Protein: CASTQGGTRTDTQYF.

The chain has TRBV12-3 or TRBV12-4 and TRBJ2-5, with D possibly TRBD2 on 5 matching bases. The CDR3 is made up of 13 amino acids. The V end lost 5 bases, the J end lost 5 bases, and 12 bases lay between the germline ends. The CDR3, as DNA: TGTGCCAGCAGTCTACAGCGGCCGGAGACCCAGTACTTC. Translating gives CASSLQRPETQYF.

Regarding this clone: A junction boundary mismatches the germline segment, possibly from a read error. This rearrangement joins TRBV4-1 to TRBJ2-7, with D perhaps matching TRBD2 (5 bases). CDR3 size: 15 residues. Germline V CDR1 and CDR2: MGHRA, YSYEKL. The CDR3 here is CASSQDQSPGSPPHF. CDR3 nucleotide sequence: TGCGCCAGCAGCCAAGATCAAAGTCCGGGGAGCCCTCCCCACTTC.

The table lists this clone with a few counts. This chain links TRBV7-2 with TRBJ2-5; D perhaps matches TRBD2 (6 bases). Trimming removed 2 bases from V and 5 bases from J, with 15 bases in between. In germline, CDR1 is SGHTA, CDR2 FQGNSA. This CDR3 is built from 15 residues. The CDR3 DNA follows: TGTGCCAGCAGCTTACAGTGGGGCGGAGGGGAGACCCAGTACTTC. It codes for CASSLQWGGGETQYF.

V gene TRBV3-1 (or the pseudogene TRBV3-2) combines with J gene TRBJ2-1; D may be TRBD2 (6 bases). Germline V CDR1 and CDR2: LGHDT, YNNKEL (reference sequence). V dropped 11 bases and J dropped 5 bases, with 19 bases sitting between them. The CDR3 is made up of 14 amino acids. The CDR3 bases are TGTGCCGCAGCCACCAGCGGGCTTGACAATGAGCAGTTCTTC. It is translated as CAAATSGLDNEQFF.

The rearrangement joins TRBV7-9 to TRBJ1-2; possibly TRBD1 for D (5 bases). This CDR3 region has 14 residues. V gave up 1 base and J gave up 4 bases, with 10 bases separating them. Germline-derived CDR1 and CDR2 are SEHNR and FQNEAQ (reference sequence). The CDR3 spells CASSLDGAPYGYTF. CDR3 DNA sequence: TGTGCCAGCAGCTTAGATGGGGCACCCTATGGCTACACCTTC. The full variable domain, its missing parts supplied by reference TRBV7-9 and TRBJ1-2, is DTGVSQNPRHKITKRGQNVTFRCDPISEHNRLYWYRQTLGQGPEFLTYFQNEAQLEKSRLLSDRFSAERPKGSFSTLEIQRTEQGDSAMYLCASSLDGAPYGYTFGSGTRLTVV.

The V and J genes are TRBV5-1 and TRBJ1-2, with 10 bases aligning to TRBD1. Germline assignment: CDR1 SGHRS and CDR2 YFSETQ. This CDR3 is built from 15 residues. V gave up 1 base and J gave up 5 bases; unmatched junction bases: 5. DNA for the CDR3: TGCGCCAGCAGCTTGACGGGACAGGGGCTATATGGCTACACCTTC. It codes for CASSLTGQGLYGYTF.

This clone came up once. This rearrangement joins TRBV5-8 to TRBJ1-1, with D possibly matching TRBD1 (6 bases). With 4 bases removed from V and 0 bases from J, the gap between germline ends came to 10 bases. From germline, CDR1 is SGHTS and CDR2 YDEGEE. The CDR3 extends over 14 amino acids. The CDR3 spells CASSLDRLNTEAFF. The DNA for the CDR3 is TGTGCCAGCAGCCTGGACAGACTGAACACTGAAGCTTTCTTT.

This clone was recorded at least ten times. Here the CDR3 reads CASSFQGAVSNQPQHF. The CDR3 nucleotides are TGTGCCAGCAGTTTTCAGGGGGCTGTGAGCAATCAGCCCCAGCATTTT. V and J are TRBV6-5 and TRBJ1-5; 8 nucleotides line up with TRBD1. This CDR3 contains 16 residues. Germline V gene lookup returns CDR1 MNHEY and CDR2 SVGAGI. V dropped 4 bases and J dropped 1; count of bases not matched to a gene: 6.

The CDR3 DNA sequence: TGTGCCAGCAGCCCCCGACTAGCGGGGGGCCCGGATACGCAGTATTTT. Protein product: CASSPRLAGGPDTQYF. The V call is TRBV7-2, the J call TRBJ2-3; the match to TRBD2 covers 13 bases. V trimming: 5 bases; J trimming: 6 bases; junction bases outside the gene matches: 8. In germline, CDR1 is SGHTA, CDR2 FQGNSA. The CDR3 is 16 amino acids.

The chain employs TRBV12-5 and TRBJ1-2, with 7 bases that match TRBD1. The CDR3 has 14 amino acids. In germline, CDR1 is LGHNT, CDR2 FRNRAP. Germline trimming cut 6 bases from V and 4 bases from J; bases unmatched to any gene: 8. Here the CDR3 reads CASGTGQAFYGYTF. The CDR3 bases are TGTGCTAGTGGGACAGGACAGGCCTTCTATGGCTACACCTTC. Supplemented by reference TRBV12-5 and TRBJ1-2, the full variable domain reads DARVTQTPRHKVTEMGQEVTMRCQPILGHNTVFWYRQTMMQGLELLAYFRNRAPLDDSGMPKDRFSAEMPDATLATLKIQPSEPRDSAVYFCASGTGQAFYGYTFGSGTRLTVV.

This clone was counted only a few times. This rearrangement joins TRBV7-2 to TRBJ1-6, with TRBD1 as a possible D gene (6 bases). V lost 5 bases to trimming and J lost 7 bases, with 12 bases between them. CDR3 length: 14 residues. The germline V gene has CDR1 SGHTA and CDR2 FQGNSA. The CDR3 nucleotides are TGTGCCAGCAGCGAACAGGGCGGAAATTCACCCCTCCACTTT. As protein: CASSEQGGNSPLHF.

The rearrangement links TRBV11-3 to TRBJ1-4; D is undetermined. V lost 3 bases and J 4 bases, leaving 9 bases between the germline ends. The CDR3 covers 14 residues. Germline assignment: CDR1 SGHNT and CDR2 YENEEA. CDR3 DNA sequence: TGTGCCAGCAGCTTGCGGGGTGGTAATGAAAAACTGTTTTTT. The encoded protein is CASSLRGGNEKLFF.

This clone was recorded only once. This chain uses TRBV11-2 with TRBJ1-3; the D is unclear. This CDR3 spans 13 amino acids. CDR1 and CDR2 (germline): SGHAT, FQNNGV. V lost 2 bases and J lost 3, with 5 bases in between. The CDR3 is CASSLPFGNTIYF. The CDR3 DNA follows: TGTGCCAGCAGCTTACCTTTTGGAAACACCATATATTTT.

This chain joins TRBV10-3 and TRBJ1-2, with 7 positions matching TRBD1. The CDR3 has 18 amino acids. CDR1 is ENHRY, CDR2 SYGVKD, per germline. V trimming: 0 bases; J trimming: 0 bases; junction bases outside the gene matches: 10. The CDR3 loop reads CAISESWDRGPTNYGYTF. CDR3 in DNA: TGTGCCATCAGTGAGTCGTGGGACAGAGGACCTACTAACTATGGCTACACCTTC.

The chain links TRBV30 to TRBJ1-2; D gene unclear. The V end was cut by 0 bases, the J end by 0 bases, with 5 bases between. The germline CDR1 and CDR2 sequences are GTSNPN and SVGIG (reference sequence). The CDR3 extends over 13 amino acids. The CDR3 protein is CAWSVAANYGYTF. CDR3 in DNA: TGTGCCTGGAGTGTGGCGGCTAACTATGGCTACACCTTC.

This rearrangement joins TRBV11-1 to TRBJ2-3; 12 bases match TRBD2. This CDR3 contains 18 residues. V gave up 0 bases and J gave up 4 bases; unmatched junction bases: 8. From germline, CDR1 is SGHAT and CDR2 FQDESV (reference sequence). The CDR3 reads CASSLATLLAGGADTQYF. CDR3 nucleotides: TGTGCCAGCAGCTTAGCGACTCTTCTAGCGGGGGGGGCAGATACGCAGTATTTT.

This clone turned up a few times. The rearrangement links TRBV19 to TRBJ1-5; D unclear. This CDR3 is built from 12 residues. The V end lost 3 bases, the J end lost 7 bases, and 7 bases lay between the germline ends. From germline, CDR1 is LNHDA and CDR2 SQIVND (reference sequence). The CDR3 DNA sequence: TGTGCCAGTAGTATTAGTGCCCAGCCCCAGCATTTT. The encoded protein is CASSISAQPQHF.

This rearrangement joins TRBV7-2 to TRBJ2-5; 10 nucleotides match TRBD2. The length of the CDR3 is 18 residues. J was trimmed by 4 bases and V by 4 bases; bases with no gene match: 15. The germline CDR1 and CDR2 sequences are SGHTA and FQGNSA. CDR3 in amino acids: CASSSTRGERGGAETQYF. CDR3 sequence (DNA): TGTGCCAGCAGCTCCACCCGAGGGGAGCGGGGGGGCGCAGAGACCCAGTACTTC.

As regards this clone: The junction departs from germline at one end; a sequencing error may be responsible. The rearrangement links TRBV28 to TRBJ2-1; TRBD1 agrees at 7 bases. The CDR3 consists of 14 residues. CDR1 is MDHEN and CDR2 is SYDVKM in the germline V gene. CDR3 nucleotide sequence: TGTGCCAGCTCCCGGGACAGAGCCTACATTGAGCAGTTCTTC. Protein product: CASSRDRAYIEQFF. The whole variable domain, filled in from reference TRBV28 and TRBJ2-1, reads DVKVTQSSRYLVKRTGEKVFLECVQDMDHENMFWYRQDPGLGLRLIYFSYDVKMKEKGDIPEGYSVSREKKERFSLILESASTNQTSMYLCASSRDRAYIEQFFGPGTRLTVL.

As DNA, the CDR3 is TGCGCCAGCAGCCAAGTCCAGGTGCGCACAGATACGCAGTATTTT. This gives the protein CASSQVQVRTDTQYF. V is TRBV4-1 and J is TRBJ2-3; no reliable D call. V was cut by 1 base and J by 1 base, with 9 bases left in between. The germline V gene has CDR1 MGHRA and CDR2 YSYEKL. The CDR3 length is 15 residues.

This rearrangement joins TRBV19 to TRBJ2-1; weak D call: TRBD1 (5 bases). V was trimmed by 6 bases and J by 3 bases, leaving 9 bases between them. The CDR3 length is 13 residues. CDR1 and CDR2 from the germline V gene are LNHDA and SQIVND (reference sequence). The CDR3 spells CASSQGNYNEQFF. The DNA of the CDR3 is TGTGCCAGTAGCCAGGGTAACTACAATGAGCAGTTCTTC.